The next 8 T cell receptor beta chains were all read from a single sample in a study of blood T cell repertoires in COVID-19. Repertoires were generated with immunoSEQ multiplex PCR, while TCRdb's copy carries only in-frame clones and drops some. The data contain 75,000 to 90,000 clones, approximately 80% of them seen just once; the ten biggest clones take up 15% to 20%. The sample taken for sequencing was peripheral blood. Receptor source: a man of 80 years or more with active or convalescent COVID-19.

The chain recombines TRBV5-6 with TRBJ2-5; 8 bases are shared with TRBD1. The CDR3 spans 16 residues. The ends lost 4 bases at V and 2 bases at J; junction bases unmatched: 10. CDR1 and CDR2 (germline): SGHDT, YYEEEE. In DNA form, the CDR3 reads TGTGCCAGCAGCAAACCGGGGACAGGCGGGCAAGAGACCCAGTACTTC. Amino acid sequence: CASSKPGTGGQETQYF.

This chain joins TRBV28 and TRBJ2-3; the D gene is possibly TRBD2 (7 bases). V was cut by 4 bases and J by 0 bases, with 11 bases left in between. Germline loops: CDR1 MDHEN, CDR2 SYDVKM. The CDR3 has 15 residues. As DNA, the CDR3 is TGTGCCAGCAGTTGGGGGGGGCCTAGCACAGATACGCAGTATTTT. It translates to CASSWGGPSTDTQYF.

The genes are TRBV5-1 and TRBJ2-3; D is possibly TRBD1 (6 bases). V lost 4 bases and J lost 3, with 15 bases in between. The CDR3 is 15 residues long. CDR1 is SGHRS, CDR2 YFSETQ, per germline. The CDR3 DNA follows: TGCGCCAGCAGCAGCACGGCAGGGGCGACAGATACGCAGTATTTT. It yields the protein CASSSTAGATDTQYF.

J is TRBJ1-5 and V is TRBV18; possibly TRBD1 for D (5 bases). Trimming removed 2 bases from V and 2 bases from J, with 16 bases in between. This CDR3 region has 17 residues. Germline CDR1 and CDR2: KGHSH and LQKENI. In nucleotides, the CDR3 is TGTGCCAGCTCACCAGGGCCAGTCAGGGTGGGCAATCAGCCCCAGCATTTT. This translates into CASSPGPVRVGNQPQHF.

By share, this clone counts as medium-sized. The CDR3 bases are TGTGCCAGCAGTTCCTACAGGGGGTTGAATCAGCCCCAGCATTTT. Its protein product is CASSSYRGLNQPQHF. This chain joins TRBV6-6 and TRBJ1-5, with 8 bases aligning to TRBD1. Per the germline V gene, CDR1 is MNHNY and CDR2 is SVGAGI (reference sequence). With 4 bases clipped from V and 4 bases from J, the junction kept 6 bases outside the gene matches. This CDR3 contains 15 residues.

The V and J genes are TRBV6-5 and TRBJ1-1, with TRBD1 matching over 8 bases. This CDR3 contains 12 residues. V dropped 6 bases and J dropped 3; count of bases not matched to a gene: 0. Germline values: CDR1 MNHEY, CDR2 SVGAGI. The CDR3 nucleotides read TGTGCCAGCAGGACAGGGGACACTGAAGCTTTCTTT. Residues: CASRTGDTEAFF.

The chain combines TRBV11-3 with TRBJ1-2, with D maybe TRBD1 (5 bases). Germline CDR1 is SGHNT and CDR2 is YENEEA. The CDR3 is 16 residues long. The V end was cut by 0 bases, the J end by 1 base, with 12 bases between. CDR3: CASSLEGRGGNYGYTF. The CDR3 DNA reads TGTGCCAGCAGCTTAGAGGGACGCGGGGGTAACTATGGCTACACCTTC.

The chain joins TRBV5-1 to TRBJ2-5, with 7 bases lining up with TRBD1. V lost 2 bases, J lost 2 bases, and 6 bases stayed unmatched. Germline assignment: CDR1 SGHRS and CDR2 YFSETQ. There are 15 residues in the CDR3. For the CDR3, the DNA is TGCGCCAGCAGCTTAGGGACAGCCCTACAAGAGACCCAGTACTTC. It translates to CASSLGTALQETQYF.